This passage covers 14 T cell receptor beta chains from one sample sequenced in a study of control samples from healthy donors and cancer patients. Clones were sequenced by immunoSEQ multiplex PCR, and TCRdb holds only the in-frame ones, with some missing. The sample contains roughly 100,000 clones, roughly 90% of which appear only once. What was sequenced was blood. Source of these receptors: a young woman in good health.

The chain joins TRBV6-2 or TRBV6-3 to TRBJ2-4, with TRBD2 matching over 9 bases. CDR3 length: 14 amino acids. Germline trimming cut 6 bases from V and 6 bases from J; bases unmatched to any gene: 6. Germline V gene data show CDR1 as MNHEY and CDR2 as SVGEGT. The CDR3, as DNA: TGTGCCAGCAGACCTAGCGGGGAAGCAAACATTCAGTACTTC. It codes for CASRPSGEANIQYF.

CDR3: CASSQTGLAGGGEQFF. CDR3 nucleotides: TGTGCCAGCAGTCAAACCGGACTAGCAGGGGGTGGGGAGCAGTTCTTC. This rearrangement joins TRBV6-2 or TRBV6-3 to TRBJ2-1; D possibly corresponds to TRBD2 (8 bases). Germline assignment: CDR1 MNHEY and CDR2 SVGEGT. The CDR3 sequence is 16 residues long. With 5 bases removed from V and 10 bases from J, the gap between germline ends came to 24 bases.

This clone was seen a single time. The chain links TRBV30 to TRBJ1-2; 9 bases align to TRBD1. The germline CDR1 and CDR2 sequences are GTSNPN and SVGIG (reference sequence). With V trimmed by 4 bases and J by 3 bases, 3 bases remained unmatched. The CDR3 is 13 residues long. CDR3: CAWTGQGYYGYTF. The DNA for the CDR3 is TGTGCCTGGACGGGACAGGGCTACTATGGCTACACCTTC.

The rearrangement joins TRBV18 to TRBJ1-2; 8 positions agree with TRBD1. The J segment lost 4 bases and the V segment lost 4 bases, leaving 2 bases of the junction unmatched. Looked up from germline, CDR1 is KGHSH and CDR2 is LQKENI. CDR3 size: 13 residues. The CDR3 DNA reads TGTGCCAGCTCACTGGACAGGGCCTATGGCTACACCTTC. Translating gives CASSLDRAYGYTF.

V and J are TRBV18 and TRBJ1-6, with TRBD1 identical over 7 bases. Trimming removed 2 bases from V and 10 bases from J; junction bases left unmatched: 8. The CDR3 has 15 amino acids. Germline CDR1 KGHSH, CDR2 LQKENI. As DNA, the CDR3 is TGTGCCAGCTCACCAGGGACCAGGGGGGGGTCACCCCTCCACTTT. Translating it yields CASSPGTRGGSPLHF.

The chain links TRBV19 to TRBJ2-1, with 11 nucleotides matching TRBD2. The CDR3 length is 15 residues. Looked up from germline, CDR1 is LNHDA and CDR2 is SQIVND (reference sequence). V dropped 6 bases and J dropped 4; count of bases not matched to a gene: 5. The CDR3 sequence: CASRPGTSGYNEQFF. Written as DNA, the CDR3 is TGTGCCAGTAGACCCGGGACTAGCGGTTACAATGAGCAGTTCTTC.

The chain couples TRBV7-9 to TRBJ2-3, with TRBD1 identical over 9 bases. This CDR3 comprises 17 residues. With V trimmed by 1 base and J by 6 bases, 11 bases remained unmatched. Germline values: CDR1 SEHNR, CDR2 FQNEAQ (reference sequence). The CDR3 nucleotides read TGTGCCAGCAGCTTAGGGGGACAGGGCAGGTCGAGGGATACGCAGTATTTT. Protein: CASSLGGQGRSRDTQYF.

To note about this clone: Other DNA sequences from this sample encode an identical CDR3 as well. The chain has TRBV11-2 and TRBJ1-2; TRBD1 aligns across 11 bases. There are 16 residues in the CDR3. Germline trimming cut 1 base from V and 8 bases from J; bases unmatched to any gene: 9. In germline, CDR1 is SGHAT, CDR2 FQNNGV. Here the CDR3 reads CASSLGGQGGGEGYTF. CDR3 nucleotide sequence: TGTGCCAGCAGCTTAGGGGGACAGGGGGGAGGTGAGGGCTACACCTTC. Full variable domain (remainder filled in from reference TRBV11-2 and TRBJ1-2): EAGVAQSPRYKIIEKRQSVAFWCNPISGHATLYWYQQILGQGPKLLIQFQNNGVVDDSQLPKDRFSAERLKGVDSTLKIQPAKLEDSAVYLCASSLGGQGGGEGYTFGSGTRLTVV.

This rearrangement joins TRBV11-2 to TRBJ1-1; D remains ambiguous. This CDR3 contains 14 residues. V lost 5 bases and J lost 5, with 15 bases in between. Germline CDR1 and CDR2: SGHAT and FQNNGV. The CDR3 DNA reads TGTGCCAGCAGCCGCTCGAGGGTTCGGACTGAAGCTTTCTTT. As protein: CASSRSRVRTEAFF. The full variable domain, its missing parts supplied by reference TRBV11-2 and TRBJ1-1, is EAGVAQSPRYKIIEKRQSVAFWCNPISGHATLYWYQQILGQGPKLLIQFQNNGVVDDSQLPKDRFSAERLKGVDSTLKIQPAKLEDSAVYLCASSRSRVRTEAFFGQGTRLTVV.

The chain recombines TRBV10-1 with TRBJ2-7; 8 bases are a match to TRBD2. This CDR3 has 14 amino acids. Germline CDR1 and CDR2: WNHNN and SYGVQD (reference sequence). V shed 3 bases and J 6 bases; nucleotides not matched to a gene: 7. The CDR3 here is CASSELYAGGEQYF. The CDR3 region has the DNA TGCGCCAGCAGTGAACTGTATGCGGGGGGCGAGCAGTACTTC.

V gene TRBV11-2 combines with J gene TRBJ1-1; a possible D gene is TRBD1 (6 bases). V lost 2 bases, J lost 0 bases, and 10 bases lay in between. CDR3 length equals 15 residues. The germline CDR1 and CDR2 sequences are SGHAT and FQNNGV. The CDR3, as DNA: TGTGCCAGCAGCTTACGAGGACAGATGAACACTGAAGCTTTCTTT. As protein: CASSLRGQMNTEAFF.

The rearrangement links TRBV9 to TRBJ2-3; 7 bases line up with TRBD2. The V segment lost 2 bases and the J segment 5 bases; nucleotides outside the gene matches: 5. CDR1 and CDR2 (germline): SGDLS, YYNGEE. CDR3 length: 14 residues. Here the CDR3 reads CASSVGSSGDTQYF. The DNA of the CDR3 is TGTGCCAGCAGCGTCGGTTCTAGCGGAGATACGCAGTATTTT.

The rearrangement uses TRBV24-1 and TRBJ1-1, with 7 positions matching TRBD1. The germline gives CDR1 KGHDR, CDR2 SFDVKD. There are 16 residues in the CDR3. V was clipped by 3 bases and J by 3 bases; unmatched bases: 9. CDR3 sequence: CATSDPTGAGDTEAFF. Written as DNA, the CDR3 is TGTGCCACCAGTGATCCTACAGGGGCCGGGGACACTGAAGCTTTCTTT.

The rearrangement uses TRBV18 and TRBJ1-1; D gene ambiguous. The V gene lost 2 bases and the J gene lost 1 base, with 11 bases spanning the gap. The length of the CDR3 is 15 residues. Looked up from germline, CDR1 is KGHSH and CDR2 is LQKENI. CDR3 nucleotides: TGTGCCAGCTCACCAACGGGGTGGGGGAACACTGAAGCTTTCTTT. Its translation is CASSPTGWGNTEAFF.